This TCR beta chain was retrieved from a study of Ad26.COV2.S vaccination and SARS-CoV-2 variants. Here immunoSEQ multiplex PCR was the method, and the copy in TCRdb shows in-frame clones only, minus some. The table records some 340,000 clones, 86% of them present only once. The CDR3 length is 17 residues. The V segment lost 1 base and the J segment 2 bases; nucleotides outside the gene matches: 5. Germline V lookup: CDR1 SGHTA, CDR2 FQGNSA. As for treatment: around 19 received Ad26.COV2.S at low or high dose, single or two shots; 5 received placebo; per-sample allocation not given. Vaccine and placebo recipients were sampled on day 63 after the first injection.

Sequenced material: peripheral blood, taken in a trial of Ad26.COV2.S vaccine versus placebo. V is TRBV7-2 and J is TRBJ2-7; 13 bases line up with TRBD2. This clonotype originated in a person between 18 and 65 years old who received the Ad26.COV2.S COVID-19 vaccine or a placebo. The CDR3 sequence is CASSLGAGLAGAYEQYF. The CDR3 coding sequence is TGTGCCAGCAGCTTAGGGGCCGGACTAGCGGGGGCCTACGAGCAGTACTTC.